The 16 T cell receptor beta chains in this list originate from one sample, sequenced in a study of T cells after yellow fever vaccination. Each CDR3 protein gets one entry after TCRdb re-called the 5' RACE reads with MiXCR. The repertoire holds hundreds of thousands of distinct CDR3 sequences, with roughly an eighth as singletons. The source was PBMCs, collected on the day of the yellow fever booster vaccination. The receptors originated from a man aged 30-40 years who received the YFV17D yellow fever vaccine.

This clonotype has a handful of counts. J is TRBJ2-5 and V is TRBV7-9, with 9 positions matching TRBD2. Germline CDR1 is SEHNR and CDR2 is FQNEAQ (reference sequence). Trimming cost V 2 bases and J 5 bases; bases outside gene matches: 9. This CDR3 region has 16 residues. The CDR3 DNA reads as TGTGCCAGCAGCTTATCCGCGGGAGGGCCGGGGGAGACCCAGTACTTC. The encoded protein is CASSLSAGGPGETQYF. The entire variable domain, with the rest obtained from reference TRBV7-9 and TRBJ2-5, is as follows: DTGVSQNPRHKITKRGQNVTFRCDPISEHNRLYWYRQTLGQGPEFLTYFQNEAQLEKSRLLSDRFSAERPKGSFSTLEIQRTEQGDSAMYLCASSLSAGGPGETQYFGPGTRLLVL.

This clonotype was counted between two and nine times. The rearrangement joins TRBV6-2 or TRBV6-3 to TRBJ1-1; TRBD1 agrees at 9 bases. The V segment lost 4 bases and the J segment 6 bases; nucleotides outside the gene matches: 3. The CDR3 sequence is 13 residues long. Germline V gene lookup returns CDR1 MNHEY and CDR2 SVGEGT. The CDR3 is CASSSWDRAEAFF. The CDR3 coding sequence is TGTGCCAGCAGTTCATGGGACAGGGCTGAAGCTTTCTTT.

The gene calls are TRBV3-1 and TRBJ2-7; 8 bases align to TRBD2. Germline V CDR1 and CDR2: LGHDT, YNNKEL (reference sequence). The CDR3 runs 19 residues. V lost 1 base and J lost 0; bases outside the gene matches: 14. CDR3 DNA: TGTGCCAGCAGCCAAGGTTTGGGACTAGGGCTAGGGCACTCCTACGAGCAGTACTTC. Translated: CASSQGLGLGLGHSYEQYF.

This clonotype showed up just a few times. This rearrangement joins TRBV5-1 to TRBJ2-1; 9 nucleotides agree with TRBD2. After removal of 0 bases from V and 4 bases from J, the junction contained 5 bases not matched to a gene. The CDR3 runs to 16 residues. Germline lookup yields CDR1 SGHRS and CDR2 YFSETQ. The CDR3 coding sequence is TGCGCCAGCAGCTTGGAGGTAGCGGGAGCATACAATGAGCAGTTCTTC. Amino acids: CASSLEVAGAYNEQFF.

This clonotype showed up just a few times. This chain links TRBV4-3 with TRBJ1-1, with D perhaps TRBD1 (5 bases). V lost 4 bases to trimming and J lost 4 bases, with 13 bases between them. The CDR3 has 14 amino acids. Per the germline V gene, CDR1 is LGHNA and CDR2 is YSLEER. In DNA, the CDR3 is TGCGCCAGCAGCCGAGATGCAGGGTCCACTGAAGCTTTCTTT. Its translation is CASSRDAGSTEAFF.

The chain employs TRBV15 and TRBJ2-3; 11 nucleotides line up with TRBD2. The CDR3 contains 16 residues. Germline V CDR1 and CDR2: LNHNV, YYDKDF (reference sequence). Losses at the gene ends were 0 bases for V and 4 bases for J; bases not matched to a gene: 3. CDR3 in DNA: TGTGCCACCAGCAGAGAACTAGCGGGAGTTGCAGATACGCAGTATTTT. It is translated as CATSRELAGVADTQYF. Variable domain in full (rest from reference TRBV15 and TRBJ2-3): DAMVIQNPRYQVTQFGKPVTLSCSQTLNHNVMYWYQQKSSQAPKLLFHYYDKDFNNEADTPDNFQSRRPNTSFCFLDIRSPGLGDTAMYLCATSRELAGVADTQYFGPGTRLTVL.

This chain joins TRBV30 and TRBJ2-3, with 8 bases lining up with TRBD2. Germline-derived CDR1 and CDR2 are GTSNPN and SVGIG (reference sequence). The CDR3 runs to 15 residues. V lost 4 bases and J lost 2; bases outside the gene matches: 8. The CDR3 is CAWTKLAAITDTQYF. The CDR3 nucleotides read TGTGCCTGGACCAAACTAGCGGCGATCACAGATACGCAGTATTTT.

This clonotype came up a few times. The genes are TRBV12-3 or TRBV12-4 and TRBJ2-1, with TRBD2 identical over 12 bases. The CDR3 runs to 15 residues. The V segment lost 3 bases and the J segment 5 bases; nucleotides outside the gene matches: 2. The CDR3: CASSLTSGRNNEQFF. The CDR3 DNA sequence: TGTGCCAGCAGTTTGACTAGCGGGAGAAACAATGAGCAGTTCTTC.

This clonotype has just a few counts. This chain uses TRBV5-4 with TRBJ2-1, with D possibly TRBD2 on 6 matching bases. The germline V gene has CDR1 SGHNT and CDR2 YYREEE (reference sequence). This CDR3 is 13 amino acids long. Deletions cut 0 bases from V and 13 bases from J, with 14 bases between. The CDR3: CASSLDVGTPQFF. In nucleotides, the CDR3 is TGTGCCAGCAGCTTGGATGTTGGGACTCCACAGTTCTTC. The whole variable domain, remainder taken from reference TRBV5-4 and TRBJ2-1, is ETGVTQSPTHLIKTRGQQVTLRCSSQSGHNTVSWYQQALGQGPQFIFQYYREEENGRGNFPPRFSGLQFPNYSSELNVNALELDDSALYLCASSLDVGTPQFFGPGTRLTVL.

V is TRBV29-1 and J is TRBJ1-1; D unclear. Trimming cost V 5 bases and J 1 base, with 11 bases left between them. The V gene's germline CDR1 is SQVTM and CDR2 ANQGSEA. The CDR3 totals 13 residues. The CDR3 reads CSVHLGRNTEAFF. DNA for the CDR3: TGCAGCGTTCATCTGGGGAGGAACACTGAAGCTTTCTTT.

This clonotype was counted a few times. The chain links TRBV5-1 to TRBJ1-5; D is perhaps TRBD1 (6 bases). Germline CDR1 is SGHRS and CDR2 is YFSETQ. CDR3 length equals 15 residues. Trimming shortened V by 5 bases and J by 4 bases, and 16 bases separated the two germline ends. The CDR3 DNA reads TGCGCCAGCAGTCGGACAGATTCATATAATCAGCCCCAGCATTTT. The encoded protein is CASSRTDSYNQPQHF.

The chain employs TRBV20-1 and TRBJ2-7, with D maybe TRBD2 (6 bases). Trimming stripped 2 bases from V and 7 bases from J, with 24 bases between. This CDR3 contains 16 residues. Germline assignment: CDR1 DFQATT and CDR2 SNEGSKA (reference sequence). As DNA, the CDR3 is TGCAGTGCTAGACTGGTCGGGCTAGCCGAGGCGGGGGAGCAGTACTTC. It codes for CSARLVGLAEAGEQYF.

The rearrangement links TRBV14 to TRBJ2-1; D is ambiguous. Trimming cost V 4 bases and J 5 bases, with 9 bases left between them. The CDR3 runs 13 residues. Germline CDR1 and CDR2: SGHDN and FVKESK. The CDR3 nucleotides read TGTGCCAGCAGCCGAAACTATAACAATGAGCAGTTCTTC. This translates into CASSRNYNNEQFF.

Many counts were recorded for this clonotype. The CDR3 bases are TGTGCCACCAGTGATTTAACTAGCGGGAGTGCAGATACGCAGTATTTT. As protein: CATSDLTSGSADTQYF. This sequence joins TRBV24-1 and TRBJ2-3, with 11 bases fitting TRBD2. CDR1 is KGHDR and CDR2 is SFDVKD in the germline V gene. The CDR3 covers 16 residues. The V gene end was trimmed by 1 base and the J gene end by 4 bases; junction bases not matched to a gene: 3.

This clonotype was detected a few times. The rearrangement uses TRBV5-6 and TRBJ2-7; D is perhaps TRBD2 (6 bases). Trimming cost V 3 bases and J 7 bases, with 17 bases left between them. The CDR3 is 14 residues long. Germline V CDR1 and CDR2: SGHDT, YYEEEE. For the CDR3, the DNA is TGTGCCAGCAGCTGGACCGCTCAGGAGGGGGAGCAGTACTTC. This gives the protein CASSWTAQEGEQYF. The complete variable domain, with remaining parts taken from reference TRBV5-6 and TRBJ2-7, reads DAGVTQSPTHLIKTRGQQVTLRCSPKSGHDTVSWYQQALGQGPQFIFQYYEEEERQRGNFPDRFSGHQFPNYSSELNVNALLLGDSALYLCASSWTAQEGEQYFGPGTRLTVT.

This clonotype was counted at least ten times. The genes are TRBV3-1 and TRBJ2-1; the D gene is possibly TRBD2 (6 bases). From germline, CDR1 is LGHDT and CDR2 YNNKEL (reference sequence). This CDR3 comprises 14 residues. V lost 1 base to trimming and J lost 3 bases, with 7 bases between them. The CDR3 DNA is TGTGCCAGCAGCCAAGCGACTAGCTACAATGAGCAGTTCTTC. Protein: CASSQATSYNEQFF.